The T cell receptor beta chain described here comes from a study of control samples from healthy donors and cancer patients. The V end was cut by 5 bases, the J end by 4 bases, with 5 bases between. The germline V gene has CDR1 LNHDA and CDR2 SQIVND (reference sequence). The CDR3 has 11 residues. Only in-frame clones appear in the TCRdb table, and some are missing; sequencing was by immunoSEQ multiplex PCR. Of about 150,000 clones detected, about 94% appear once; the ten largest clones hold about 5%. The clonotype originates from a man in his forties or fifties in good health. V usage is TRBV19 and J usage is TRBJ2-5; D remains ambiguous. The sequenced sample was blood. CDR3 in amino acids: CASSPRETQYF. The CDR3 DNA follows: TGTGCCAGTAGTCCAAGAGAGACCCAGTACTTC. The complete variable domain, with remaining parts taken from reference TRBV19 and TRBJ2-5, reads DGGITQSPKYLFRKEGQNVTLSCEQNLNHDAMYWYRQDPGQGLRLIYYSQIVNDFQKGDIAEGYSVSREKKESFPLTVTSAQKNPTAFYLCASSPRETQYFGPGTRLLVL.